These 23 T cell receptor beta chains were sequenced from one sample in a study of blood T cell repertoires in COVID-19. Measured with immunoSEQ multiplex PCR; TCRdb has only the in-frame clones, and not every one. The data contain around 86,000 clones, over 75% of them singletons. The specimen sequenced was peripheral blood. These receptors originate from a human donor with acute or convalescent COVID-19. The donor label of this sample is uncertain.

The rearrangement uses TRBV25-1 and TRBJ2-6; D not resolved. Germline CDR1 reads MGHDK; CDR2 reads SYGVNS. The V gene lost 3 bases and the J gene lost 1 base, with 7 bases spanning the gap. The CDR3 covers 15 residues. In DNA, the CDR3 is TGTGCCAGCAGTGAGACCGGGTCTGGGGCCAACGTCCTGACTTTC. Its protein product is CASSETGSGANVLTF. The variable domain in full, with the rest retrieved from reference TRBV25-1 and TRBJ2-6, is EADIYQTPRYLVIGTGKKITLECSQTMGHDKMYWYQQDPGMELHLIHYSYGVNSTEKGDLSSESTVSRIRTEHFPLTLESARPSHTSQYLCASSETGSGANVLTFGAGSRLTVL.

The count of this clone is one. The chain links TRBV5-1 to TRBJ2-1, with 9 bases fitting TRBD2. Trimming removed 4 bases from V and 8 bases from J; junction bases left unmatched: 13. This CDR3 comprises 16 residues. CDR1 is SGHRS, CDR2 YFSETQ, per germline. CDR3 protein: CASSAGTAGGRYEQFF. The CDR3, as DNA: TGCGCCAGCAGCGCGGGGACAGCGGGGGGCCGTTATGAGCAGTTCTTC.

The chain recombines TRBV2 with TRBJ1-5; 8 bases are a match to TRBD1. This CDR3 spans 13 amino acids. Unmatched junction bases numbered 3, after V lost 5 bases and J lost 6 bases. CDR1 SNHLY and CDR2 FYNNEI come from the germline V gene. CDR3 in amino acids: CASSQGARQPQHF. CDR3 sequence (DNA): TGTGCCAGCAGTCAGGGGGCACGTCAGCCCCAGCATTTT.

The chain uses TRBV4-1 and TRBJ2-7, with D perhaps matching TRBD1 (6 bases). The germline V gene has CDR1 MGHRA and CDR2 YSYEKL. Trimming shortened V by 4 bases and J by 1 base, and 11 bases separated the two germline ends. This CDR3 is 14 amino acids long. The CDR3 nucleotides read TGCGCCAGCAGCCCCCAGACAGGATCCTACGAGCAGTACTTC. It yields the protein CASSPQTGSYEQYF.

In the case of this clone: This sample also contains other DNA sequences that code for the same CDR3. V usage is TRBV7-3 and J usage is TRBJ1-5; 9 bases agree with TRBD1. Losses at the gene ends were 5 bases for V and 4 bases for J; bases not matched to a gene: 3. Germline V gives CDR1 SGHTA, CDR2 FQGTGA. CDR3 length: 14 residues. The CDR3 DNA follows: TGTGCCAGCAGCATGGGACAGGGAAATCAGCCCCAGCATTTT. This gives the protein CASSMGQGNQPQHF. Together with reference TRBV7-3 and TRBJ1-5, the CDR3 gives the full variable domain: GAGVSQTPSNKVTEKGKYVELRCDPISGHTALYWYRQSLGQGPEFLIYFQGTGAADDSGLPNDRFFAVRPEGSVSTLKIQRTERGDSAVYLCASSMGQGNQPQHFGDGTRLSIL.

This chain joins TRBV7-2 and TRBJ2-7; 8 positions agree with TRBD2. In germline, CDR1 is SGHTA, CDR2 FQGNSA. V shed 6 bases and J 2 bases; nucleotides not matched to a gene: 9. The CDR3 runs to 15 residues. Written as DNA, the CDR3 is TGTGCCAGCAGACAACGGGGGGGAATCCCCTACGAGCAGTACTTC. This gives the protein CASRQRGGIPYEQYF.

The chain has TRBV15 and TRBJ2-1, with 8 bases that match TRBD2. Germline V gives CDR1 LNHNV, CDR2 YYDKDF (reference sequence). V shed 1 base and J 10 bases; nucleotides not matched to a gene: 9. The CDR3 loop spans 15 amino acids. DNA of the CDR3: TGTGCCACCAGCAGAGGTGGACTAGCTCCCGGGGAGCAGTTCTTC. This sequence encodes CATSRGGLAPGEQFF.

This chain uses TRBV6-6 with TRBJ2-4, with D possibly TRBD2 on 6 matching bases. The V end was cut by 2 bases, the J end by 0 bases, with 8 bases between. This CDR3 spans 15 amino acids. In germline, CDR1 is MNHNY, CDR2 SVGAGI (reference sequence). CDR3 sequence (DNA): TGTGCCAGCAGTTACGGGGGACTAGCCAAAAACATTCAGTACTTC. Amino acids: CASSYGGLAKNIQYF.

This chain uses TRBV7-9 with TRBJ1-1, with 7 bases lining up with TRBD1. In germline, CDR1 is SEHNR, CDR2 FQNEAQ (reference sequence). Trimming removed 5 bases from V and 0 bases from J; junction bases left unmatched: 3. The CDR3 has 14 residues. The CDR3 nucleotides read TGTGCCAGCAGCCTGGGACAGTTGAACACTGAAGCTTTCTTT. Translating it yields CASSLGQLNTEAFF.

V usage is TRBV19 and J usage is TRBJ2-1, with unresolved D. Trimming took 3 bases from V and 7 from J, leaving 13 bases between them. CDR3 length: 14 amino acids. Germline-derived CDR1 and CDR2 are LNHDA and SQIVND (reference sequence). CDR3 region: CASSMAPVMNEQFF. Here the CDR3 DNA reads TGTGCCAGTAGTATGGCCCCCGTGATGAATGAGCAGTTCTTC.

J is TRBJ1-2 and V is TRBV15; no clear D gene. The CDR3 is made up of 15 amino acids. Per germline, CDR1 LNHNV and CDR2 YYDKDF (reference sequence). V was shortened by 0 bases and J by 5 bases, with 13 bases between the two germline ends. The CDR3 DNA reads TGTGCCACCAGCAGAGATATCGGGGAGCGTTATGGCTACACCTTC. Its translation is CATSRDIGERYGYTF. The complete variable domain, with remaining parts taken from reference TRBV15 and TRBJ1-2, reads DAMVIQNPRYQVTQFGKPVTLSCSQTLNHNVMYWYQQKSSQAPKLLFHYYDKDFNNEADTPDNFQSRRPNTSFCFLDIRSPGLGDTAMYLCATSRDIGERYGYTFGSGTRLTVV.

The chain carries TRBV2 and TRBJ2-1; D not certain. Deletions cut 6 bases from V and 4 bases from J, with 7 bases between. Germline values: CDR1 SNHLY, CDR2 FYNNEI. This CDR3 has 12 residues. The CDR3 nucleotides read TGTGCCAGCAGCGCAGGTTACAATGAGCAGTTCTTC. Translating gives CASSAGYNEQFF.

There are many counts of this clone. This CDR3 reads CASSQEGKRGYYNEQFF. The CDR3 DNA reads TGCGCCAGCAGCCAAGAGGGTAAGCGGGGGTACTACAATGAGCAGTTCTTC. The V call is TRBV4-3, the J call TRBJ2-1; 8 bases align to TRBD2. This CDR3 contains 17 residues. Trimming cost V 0 bases and J 3 bases; bases outside gene matches: 7. Germline V CDR1 and CDR2: LGHNA, YSLEER.

J is TRBJ2-1 and V is TRBV7-2, with a possible D match to TRBD2 (5 bases). This CDR3 is built from 14 residues. Between the trimmed V and J ends, which lost 3 bases and 5 bases, there was a span of 11 bases. Germline CDR1 is SGHTA and CDR2 is FQGNSA. As DNA, the CDR3 is TGTGCCAGCAGCTTGGTACGGGAAAACAATGAGCAGTTCTTC. Its translation: CASSLVRENNEQFF.

The rearrangement joins TRBV7-2 to TRBJ1-2; 12 bases are shared with TRBD1. V shed 4 bases, J shed 4 bases, and the junction held 10 bases outside the gene matches. The CDR3 loop spans 17 amino acids. Per germline, CDR1 SGHTA and CDR2 FQGNSA. DNA for the CDR3: TGTGCCAGCAGCTATACCGGGACAGGGGGCATTTTCTATGGCTACACCTTC. It is translated as CASSYTGTGGIFYGYTF.

This chain uses TRBV3-1 (or the pseudogene TRBV3-2) with TRBJ1-5, with D perhaps matching TRBD1 (5 bases). Germline V lookup: CDR1 LGHDT, CDR2 YNNKEL (reference sequence). The CDR3 has 15 residues. Between the trimmed V and J ends, which lost 0 bases and 3 bases, there was a span of 9 bases. Here the CDR3 DNA reads TGTGCCAGCAGCCAAGACTACAGGCACAATCAGCCCCAGCATTTT. This gives the protein CASSQDYRHNQPQHF.

The genes are TRBV2 and TRBJ2-5; 10 bases map to TRBD2. CDR1 SNHLY and CDR2 FYNNEI come from the germline V gene. After removal of 5 bases from V and 3 bases from J, the junction contained 3 bases not matched to a gene. This CDR3 comprises 14 residues. The CDR3 sequence is CASSWLAGEETQYF. CDR3 DNA: TGTGCCAGCAGTTGGCTAGCGGGGGAAGAGACCCAGTACTTC.

This chain connects TRBV7-8 to TRBJ1-6; 10 positions match TRBD1. Trimming cost V 5 bases and J 0 bases; bases outside gene matches: 7. The CDR3 runs 18 residues. Germline loops: CDR1 SGHVS, CDR2 FQNEAQ. CDR3 sequence: CASSEGQGRGSYNSPLHF. In DNA form, the CDR3 reads TGTGCCAGCAGCGAGGGACAGGGGAGAGGCTCCTATAATTCACCCCTCCACTTT.

The V gene is TRBV6-5, the J gene TRBJ1-1; 8 bases line up with TRBD1. CDR1 is MNHEY, CDR2 SVGAGI, per germline. CDR3 size: 15 residues. J lost 4 bases, V lost 10 bases, and 14 bases had no gene match. The CDR3, as DNA: TGTGCCACTTCAGACAGGGGAAGATTGAGCACTGAAGCTTTCTTT. Its translation: CATSDRGRLSTEAFF.

J is TRBJ2-1 and V is TRBV5-1; 7 bases line up with TRBD1. The CDR3 loop spans 15 amino acids. V gave up 3 bases and J gave up 0 bases; unmatched junction bases: 3. Germline values: CDR1 SGHRS, CDR2 YFSETQ. CDR3 protein: CASSYGQDSYNEQFF. The CDR3, as DNA: TGCGCCAGCAGCTACGGACAGGACTCCTACAATGAGCAGTTCTTC.

The V and J genes are TRBV21-1 and TRBJ2-5; the table names TRBD2, a call not compared with the DNA. TRBV21-1 is an annotated pseudogene. The CDR3 is made up of 18 amino acids. The CDR3 reads CASSKESRTSGEQETQYF. CDR3 in DNA: TGTGCCAGCAGCAAAGAAAGCCGGACTAGCGGGGAACAAGAGACCCAGTACTTC.

J is TRBJ1-2 and V is TRBV28; D possibly corresponds to TRBD1 (6 bases). This CDR3 region has 12 residues. V shed 5 bases and J shed 8 bases, with 12 bases lying between them. Germline CDR1 is MDHEN and CDR2 is SYDVKM. The CDR3 protein is CASSTWGHGYTF. CDR3 bases: TGTGCCAGCAGTACTTGGGGGCACGGCTACACCTTC.

V is TRBV14 and J is TRBJ2-1, with D perhaps matching TRBD2 (5 bases). The CDR3 totals 11 residues. Per the germline V gene, CDR1 is SGHDN and CDR2 is FVKESK. V was cut by 8 bases and J by 4 bases, with 6 bases left in between. The chain's CDR3 is CASGRYNEQFF. The CDR3 DNA sequence: TGTGCCAGCGGGAGATACAATGAGCAGTTCTTC.